The 21 T cell receptor beta chains below all came from one sample that was sequenced in a study of Tregs in tolerant kidney transplant recipients. This table comes from immunoSEQ multiplex PCR, and its TCRdb copy is limited to in-frame clones, with some not included. The sample has over 85,000 clones; roughly 93% are singletons. The material was CD4+ T cells from blood, obtained before the transplant. The receptors here all came from a human donor who received a combined kidney and bone marrow transplant.

V and J are TRBV28 and TRBJ2-4, with 13 bases fitting TRBD2. With V trimmed by 6 bases and J by 11 bases, 25 bases remained unmatched. The CDR3 totals 20 residues. Germline assignment: CDR1 MDHEN and CDR2 SYDVKM. The CDR3 spells CASSLPPLAGGLLREKVQYF. The CDR3 DNA is TGTGCCAGCAGCCTTCCCCCACTAGCGGGAGGGCTCCTCAGGGAAAAGGTTCAGTACTTC.

The chain has TRBV28 and TRBJ1-4; 9 nucleotides line up with TRBD1. CDR1 is MDHEN and CDR2 is SYDVKM in the germline V gene. The CDR3 sequence is 13 residues long. The junction had 4 bases not matched to a gene; V was cut back by 6 bases and J by 8 bases. The CDR3, as DNA: TGTGCCAGCAGCACAGGGGGCGCGGAAAAACTGTTTTTT. Protein: CASSTGGAEKLFF.

DNA of the CDR3: TGTGCCAGCAGCTTAGCAAACGGGCAGGGGGTCAATGAGCAGTTCTTC. Translating gives CASSLANGQGVNEQFF. J is TRBJ2-1 and V is TRBV7-8, with 7 bases that match TRBD1. The CDR3 extends over 16 amino acids. J was trimmed by 6 bases and V by 0 bases; bases with no gene match: 8. From germline, CDR1 is SGHVS and CDR2 FQNEAQ.

This rearrangement joins TRBV30 to TRBJ2-6; D remains unclear. Trimming pared 4 bases from V and 0 bases from J, leaving 4 bases between. CDR3 size: 13 residues. Germline values: CDR1 GTSNPN, CDR2 SVGIG (reference sequence). CDR3 loop: CAWTSSGANVLTF. CDR3 nucleotide sequence: TGTGCCTGGACTAGCTCTGGGGCCAACGTCCTGACTTTC.

The rearrangement uses TRBV5-4 and TRBJ2-1; 7 positions match TRBD1. V lost 6 bases and J lost 2; bases outside the gene matches: 5. This CDR3 is 14 amino acids long. Germline V gene lookup returns CDR1 SGHNT and CDR2 YYREEE (reference sequence). CDR3 protein: CASMKDRAYNEQFF. In DNA form, the CDR3 reads TGTGCCAGCATGAAAGACAGGGCCTACAATGAGCAGTTCTTC.

This chain connects TRBV2 to TRBJ1-6, with a weak D call TRBD1 (6 bases). The V gene lost 7 bases and the J gene lost 7 bases, with 17 bases spanning the gap. Germline V gene data show CDR1 as SNHLY and CDR2 as FYNNEI. The CDR3 is 15 amino acids. The CDR3 coding sequence is TGTGCCAGCAAGGGCGCCAGGGGCGCCAATTCACCCCTCCACTTT. It encodes CASKGARGANSPLHF.

V gene TRBV18 combines with J gene TRBJ2-2; D is possibly TRBD1 (5 bases). This CDR3 spans 13 amino acids. CDR1 is KGHSH, CDR2 LQKENI, per germline. The ends were cut back, 4 bases at V and 7 bases at J, with 10 bases in the middle. CDR3 sequence (DNA): TGTGCCAGCTCACTGCAGGGTCACGGGGAGCTGTTTTTT. It yields the protein CASSLQGHGELFF.

V usage is TRBV7-2 and J usage is TRBJ1-1; D not resolved. CDR3 size: 14 residues. V was cut by 2 bases and J by 7 bases, with 14 bases left in between. The germline V gene has CDR1 SGHTA and CDR2 FQGNSA. The CDR3 reads CASSLSREFGEAFF. CDR3 DNA sequence: TGTGCCAGCAGCTTAAGTAGGGAGTTCGGTGAAGCTTTCTTT.

The V call is TRBV5-1, the J call TRBJ1-6; TRBD1 agrees at 7 bases. This CDR3 spans 14 amino acids. Trimming took 3 bases from V and 10 from J; bases not matched to a gene: 7. In germline, CDR1 is SGHRS, CDR2 YFSETQ. The CDR3 protein is CASSWKGGDSPLHF. The DNA of the CDR3 is TGCGCCAGCAGCTGGAAAGGGGGCGACTCACCCCTCCACTTT.

The rearrangement uses TRBV4-1 and TRBJ1-2; TRBD1 is a possible D gene (6 bases). CDR1 and CDR2 (germline): MGHRA, YSYEKL. The CDR3 totals 15 residues. Trimming removed 2 bases at V and 6 bases at J, with 16 bases between. The CDR3 loop reads CASSQLAGAFDGYTF. CDR3 in DNA: TGCGCCAGCAGCCAACTAGCAGGGGCGTTCGATGGCTACACCTTC.

CDR3 sequence (DNA): TGTGCCAGCTCACGGGAGGGGGGGACCATGAACACTGAAGCTTTCTTT. Its protein is CASSREGGTMNTEAFF. This chain connects TRBV18 to TRBJ1-1; maybe TRBD1 (6 bases). V was cut by 4 bases and J by 0 bases, with 15 bases left in between. This CDR3 contains 16 residues. CDR1 and CDR2 (germline): KGHSH, LQKENI.

The chain employs TRBV29-1 and TRBJ1-4, with D possibly TRBD1 on 6 matching bases. The CDR3 spans 14 residues. Germline loops: CDR1 SQVTM, CDR2 ANQGSEA. The ends were cut back, 2 bases at V and 8 bases at J, with 15 bases in the middle. CDR3 sequence reads: CSVEPTGRNEKLFF. The CDR3 DNA is TGCAGCGTTGAACCCACAGGGCGAAACGAAAAACTGTTTTTT.

The J gene is TRBJ2-1, the V gene TRBV7-7, with D hard to call. The germline V gene encodes CDR1 SSHAT and CDR2 FNYEAQ (reference sequence). The V end was cut by 1 base, the J end by 5 bases, with 6 bases between. There are 13 residues in the CDR3. CDR3 amino acids: CASSLGRDNEQFF. DNA of the CDR3: TGTGCCAGCAGCTTAGGTCGCGACAATGAGCAGTTCTTC.

This clone was seen just once. The rearrangement links TRBV30 to TRBJ2-1, with D perhaps TRBD2 (7 bases). The CDR3 is made up of 14 amino acids. The germline gives CDR1 GTSNPN, CDR2 SVGIG (reference sequence). Deletions cut 4 bases from V and 7 bases from J, with 17 bases between. The CDR3: CAWKEGGLSNEQFF. In DNA, the CDR3 is TGTGCCTGGAAGGAGGGGGGGCTGTCGAATGAGCAGTTCTTC.

This clone was counted only a few times. The chain has TRBV28 and TRBJ1-1; TRBD1 agrees at 9 bases. In germline, CDR1 is MDHEN, CDR2 SYDVKM. With V trimmed by 4 bases and J by 3 bases, 6 bases remained unmatched. This CDR3 has 15 amino acids. CDR3 nucleotide sequence: TGTGCCAGCAGTTCCACAGGGGGCTTGGACACTGAAGCTTTCTTT. Its translation is CASSSTGGLDTEAFF.

The chain couples TRBV5-1 to TRBJ2-7, with D possibly being TRBD2 (6 bases). V lost 3 bases and J 3 bases, leaving 13 bases between the germline ends. The germline gives CDR1 SGHRS, CDR2 YFSETQ. This CDR3 is 14 amino acids long. The CDR3 protein is CASSSLGGNYEQYF. The CDR3 DNA reads TGCGCCAGCAGCTCCCTTGGAGGGAACTACGAGCAGTACTTC.

The chain is built from TRBV11-3 and TRBJ2-7; 10 positions agree with TRBD1. The germline gives CDR1 SGHNT, CDR2 YENEEA. Trimming removed 1 base from V and 2 bases from J; junction bases left unmatched: 2. This CDR3 comprises 15 residues. CDR3 loop: CASSLGGQGPYEQYF. CDR3 coding DNA: TGTGCCAGCAGCTTAGGGGGACAGGGGCCCTACGAGCAGTACTTC.

The chain carries TRBV10-3 and TRBJ2-3, with a possible D match to TRBD1 (5 bases). CDR1 and CDR2 (germline): ENHRY, SYGVKD. Trimming took 10 bases from V and 5 from J, leaving 10 bases between them. The CDR3 loop spans 11 amino acids. The CDR3 spells CATRAGDTQYF. CDR3 in DNA: TGTGCCACCAGGGCTGGAGATACGCAGTATTTT.

The chain is built from TRBV5-1 and TRBJ2-7; 7 nucleotides align to TRBD1. CDR1 SGHRS and CDR2 YFSETQ come from the germline V gene. This CDR3 contains 15 residues. The junction had 10 bases not matched to a gene; V was cut back by 5 bases and J by 2 bases. The CDR3 sequence is CASSPDRASAYEQYF. The DNA for the CDR3 is TGCGCCAGCAGTCCCGACAGGGCGTCGGCCTACGAGCAGTACTTC.

The CDR3 bases are TGTGCCAGCAGCTTAGATGCTAGCGGGAGTGGAGCAGATACGCAGTATTTT. It specifies CASSLDASGSGADTQYF. This chain links TRBV7-2 with TRBJ2-3; 10 nucleotides line up with TRBD2. The CDR3 runs to 17 residues. Looked up from germline, CDR1 is SGHTA and CDR2 is FQGNSA. V trimming: 1 base; J trimming: 4 bases; junction bases outside the gene matches: 8.

The chain recombines TRBV7-3 with TRBJ2-1; 16 positions agree with TRBD2. V shed 5 bases, J shed 8 bases, and the junction held 6 bases outside the gene matches. Germline V gene data show CDR1 as SGHTA and CDR2 as FQGTGA. The CDR3 has 16 residues. CDR3 sequence (DNA): TGTGCCAGCAGCCGGGGACTAGCGGGGGGGCCCGATGAGCAGTTCTTC. This translates into CASSRGLAGGPDEQFF.